Listed below are T cell receptor beta chains from one sample, sequenced in a study of Graves' ophthalmopathy and Graves' hyperthyroidism. One entry per CDR3 protein results from TCRdb running MiXCR on the multiplex PCR reads. This table holds 300,000 to 350,000 distinct CDR3 sequences, about a sixth found once. Sequenced sample: peripheral blood. All receptors derive from an adult man with Graves' ophthalmopathy. The CDR3 runs from the conserved cysteine through the conserved F or W. The D gene is left open where the match is weak. Some rows mark clone size as missing; the rest say once, few, many or name a class of expanded clone.

V	D	J	size	DNA	CDR3
TRBV29-1	.	TRBJ1-1	many	TGCAGCGTCTTGACGCGGGGAGGGAGGAACACTGAAGCTTTCTTT	CSVLTRGGRNTEAFF
TRBV6-2/TRBV6-3	TRBD2	TRBJ2-7	many	TGTGCCAGCAGTTATCATATAGCGGGAGGATACGAGCAGTACTTC	CASSYHIAGGYEQYF
TRBV7-8	TRBD1	TRBJ1-3	many	TGTGCCAGCAGCTTGGCGGGGACAGGGATGAACACCATATATTTT	CASSLAGTGMNTIYF
TRBV28	.	TRBJ1-5	many	TGTGCCAGCAGTTTAATAGGGTCGAGCAATCAGCCCCAGCATTTT	CASSLIGSSNQPQHF
TRBV2	TRBD1	TRBJ1-1	many	TGTGCCAGCAGTGACGGTAACAGGGGGAACACTGAAGCTTTCTTT	CASSDGNRGNTEAFF
TRBV7-2	TRBD2	TRBJ2-7	.	TGTGCCAGCAGCTCGACTAGCGGGGCATACGAGCAGTACTTC	CASSSTSGAYEQYF
TRBV6-2/TRBV6-3	TRBD2	TRBJ2-2	many	TGTGCCAGCGGTTATAACGGACTAGCGGGCCTCTTCACCGGGGAGCTGTTTTTT	CASGYNGLAGLFTGELFF
TRBV6-1	.	TRBJ1-5	many	TGTGCCAGCAGTGAGAGTATAGGAATAGGCAATCAGCCCCAGCATTTT	CASSESIGIGNQPQHF
TRBV28	TRBD1	TRBJ2-7	many	TGTGCCAGCAGTTTACTCGGCGTAGGGGGCCTCTCCTACGAGCAGTACTTC	CASSLLGVGGLSYEQYF
TRBV6-1	.	TRBJ2-7	many	TGTGCCAGCAGTGTAGCGGAAAGCTCCTACGAGCAGTACTTC	CASSVAESSYEQYF
TRBV18	.	TRBJ2-2	many	TGTGCCAGCTCACCAAAAGAAGCCGGGGAGCTGTTTTTT	CASSPKEAGELFF
TRBV6-2/TRBV6-3	TRBD1	TRBJ2-5	.	TGTGCCAGCAGCCATACAGGGGGCGTAGAGACCCAGTACTTC	CASSHTGGVETQYF
TRBV12-3/TRBV12-4	.	TRBJ2-7	many	TGTGTCAGCAGGACTATGATCTCCTACGAGCAGTACTTC	CVSRTMISYEQYF
TRBV19	TRBD1	TRBJ1-1	many	TGTGCCAGTAGGCTTTGGAGGACAGGGGTGAACACTGAAGCTTTCTTT	CASRLWRTGVNTEAFF
TRBV28	.	TRBJ1-1	.	TGTGCCAGCAGTTTAGGATCTGGAGGAGCTTTCTTT	CASSLGSGGAFF